These T cell receptor beta chains were read from a single sample in a study of cytomegalovirus exposure and HLA in healthy donors. The table came from immunoSEQ multiplex PCR; TCRdb's copy has only in-frame clones and leaves some out. Counted here are about 170,000 clones, 80% occurring once; the ten biggest clones make up 1%. Material: PBMCs. The receptors come from a woman between 50 and 59 years old in good health and CMV-seropositive. The CDR3 runs from the conserved cysteine through the conserved F or W. A D gene is named only where the DNA matches it firmly. Expanded clones are given a class, and other clones once, few, many or no size at all.

abundance: .
d_gene: TRBD1
v_gene: TRBV19
j_gene: TRBJ2-7
CDR3nt: TGTGCCCCCGACAGGGGGTACGAGCAGTACTTC
CDR3aa: CAPDRGYEQYF

abundance: .
d_gene: TRBD2
v_gene: TRBV11-2
j_gene: TRBJ2-2
CDR3nt: TGTGCCAGCAGCCGGGGGGGGAACACCGGGGAGCTGTTTTTT
CDR3aa: CASSRGGNTGELFF

abundance: .
d_gene: TRBD1
v_gene: TRBV7-9
j_gene: TRBJ1-2
CDR3nt: TGTGCCAGCAGCTCCACGGTAGGGGGCATGCCCAATAACTATGGCTACACCTTC
CDR3aa: CASSSTVGGMPNNYGYTF

abundance: .
d_gene: .
v_gene: TRBV11-2
j_gene: TRBJ1-2
CDR3nt: TGTGCCAGCAGCTTCGGTGGCCAAGGACAGACCTTCTATGGCTACACCTTC
CDR3aa: CASSFGGQGQTFYGYTF

abundance: .
d_gene: TRBD1
v_gene: TRBV28
j_gene: TRBJ1-2
CDR3nt: TGTGCCAGCAGCCCGGGACAGGGGGATGCGGGCTACACCTTC
CDR3aa: CASSPGQGDAGYTF

abundance: .
d_gene: .
v_gene: TRBV5-1
j_gene: TRBJ2-3
CDR3nt: TGCGCCAGCAGCTTGTACGGAGATAGCACAGATACGCAGTATTTT
CDR3aa: CASSLYGDSTDTQYF

abundance: few
d_gene: TRBD2
v_gene: TRBV7-2
j_gene: TRBJ2-7
CDR3nt: TGTGCCAGCCAATTTCAAGCGGGAGGATATGAGCAGTACTTC
CDR3aa: CASQFQAGGYEQYF

abundance: .
d_gene: TRBD1
v_gene: TRBV15
j_gene: TRBJ1-6
CDR3nt: TGTGCCACCAGCAGAGGGGACAGGGGTTCACCCCTCCACTTT
CDR3aa: CATSRGDRGSPLHF

abundance: .
d_gene: TRBD1
v_gene: TRBV5-1
j_gene: TRBJ2-3
CDR3nt: TGCGCCAGCAGCTACTACAGGGGACCCAGCACAGATACGCAGTATTTT
CDR3aa: CASSYYRGPSTDTQYF

abundance: .
d_gene: .
v_gene: TRBV18
j_gene: TRBJ2-4
CDR3nt: TGTGCCAGCTCACCACGCCGCACAGATCTAGCCAAAAACATTCAGTACTTC
CDR3aa: CASSPRRTDLAKNIQYF

abundance: few
d_gene: .
v_gene: TRBV2
j_gene: TRBJ2-7
CDR3nt: TGTGCCAGCAGCCGCTCCTACGAGCAGTACTTC
CDR3aa: CASSRSYEQYF

abundance: .
d_gene: .
v_gene: TRBV19
j_gene: TRBJ2-2
CDR3nt: TGTGCCAGTATCACCAGCGCGAACACCGGGGAGCTGTTTTTT
CDR3aa: CASITSANTGELFF

abundance: .
d_gene: TRBD2
v_gene: TRBV7-9
j_gene: TRBJ2-2
CDR3nt: TGTGCCAGCAGCCCACTAGCGGGAGGAAGTACCGGGGAGCTGTTTTTT
CDR3aa: CASSPLAGGSTGELFF